This T cell receptor (beta chain) comes out of a study of identifying expanded T cells in peripheral blood. Whole-study results and caveats: Two-week clone count variance significantly increased as total template count grew. Over approximately two and four weeks, about 15 and 19 clones changed, versus around 1.1 between replicates.

V shed 0 bases and J shed 0 bases, with 9 bases lying between them. Germline values: CDR1 SGHRS, CDR2 YFSETQ. This CDR3 contains 15 residues. During the collection period, no donor immune events like infections were recorded. Some clones are missing from TCRdb's copy, which holds only in-frame ones; the method was immunoSEQ multiplex PCR. The sample lists about 82,000 clones; roughly 89% were seen once. Note on this clone: Antigen specificity is unknown.

The sequenced material came from blood. This receptor was obtained from a person between 18 and 75 years old in good health. The chain combines TRBV5-1 with TRBJ2-5; D unresolved. The CDR3 sequence: CASSLGQVYQETQYF. DNA for the CDR3: TGCGCCAGCAGCTTGGGGCAAGTGTACCAAGAGACCCAGTACTTC.